The next 3 T cell receptor beta chains were all read from a single sample in a study of CD8 T cells in ankylosing spondylitis. Study observations and caveats: Ankylosing spondylitis blood appeared to be characterized by a TCR beta motif of 8 or 9 highly homologous variants.

Each CDR3 protein is one row after TCRdb ran MiXCR on the 5' RACE reads. Of under 950,000 distinct CDR3 sequences listed, about 20% are singletons. These receptors' targets are unknown. The material sequenced was blood, either unsorted or a sorted T cell fraction (not recorded which). These receptors all stem from a male donor with ankylosing spondylitis.

This clonotype was observed a few times. The J gene is TRBJ2-4, the V gene TRBV2; 12 positions match TRBD2. Germline V lookup: CDR1 SNHLY, CDR2 FYNNEI. The CDR3 contains 15 residues. V was pared by 5 bases and J by 7 bases, with 6 bases of the junction left unmatched. CDR3 protein: CASSRTSGEGNIQYF. The CDR3 DNA follows: TGTGCCAGCAGTAGGACTAGCGGGGAGGGTAACATTCAGTACTTC. The whole variable domain, remainder taken from reference TRBV2 and TRBJ2-4, is EPEVTQTPSHQVTQMGQEVILRCVPISNHLYFYWYRQILGQKVEFLVSFYNNEISEKSEIFDDQFSVERPDGSNFTLKIRSTKLEDSAMYFCASSRTSGEGNIQYFGAGTRLSVL.

V gene TRBV20-1 combines with J gene TRBJ1-2; tentative D call: TRBD1 (5 bases). The CDR3 runs 16 residues. CDR1 DFQATT and CDR2 SNEGSKA come from the germline V gene (reference sequence). Trimming removed 1 base at V and 0 bases at J, with 15 bases between. The CDR3 here is CSARAGGGKANYGYTF. As DNA, the CDR3 is TGCAGTGCTAGAGCCGGGGGGGGTAAAGCTAACTATGGCTACACCTTC.

In DNA form, the CDR3 reads TGTGCCAGCAGCTTAGATTTGGGGGTCGGGGCTTTCTTT. It yields the protein CASSLDLGVGAFF. The rearrangement uses TRBV11-2 and TRBJ1-1, with D possibly TRBD1 on 5 matching bases. This CDR3 spans 13 amino acids. Trimming pared 0 bases from V and 11 bases from J, leaving 13 bases between. Germline CDR1 reads SGHAT; CDR2 reads FQNNGV.